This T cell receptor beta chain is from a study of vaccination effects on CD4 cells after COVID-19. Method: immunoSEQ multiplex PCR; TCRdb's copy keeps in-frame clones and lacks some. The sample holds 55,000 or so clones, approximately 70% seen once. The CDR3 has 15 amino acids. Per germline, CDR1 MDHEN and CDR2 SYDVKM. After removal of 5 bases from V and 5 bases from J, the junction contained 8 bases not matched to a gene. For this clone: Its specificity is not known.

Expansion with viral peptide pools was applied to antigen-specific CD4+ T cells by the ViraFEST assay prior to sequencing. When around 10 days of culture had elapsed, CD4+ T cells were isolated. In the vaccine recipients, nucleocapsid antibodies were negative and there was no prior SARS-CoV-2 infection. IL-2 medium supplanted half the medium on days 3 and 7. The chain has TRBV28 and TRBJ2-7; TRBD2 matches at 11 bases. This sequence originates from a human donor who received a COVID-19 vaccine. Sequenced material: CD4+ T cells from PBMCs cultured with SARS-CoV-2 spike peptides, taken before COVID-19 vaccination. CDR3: CASSGTSGSFNEQYF. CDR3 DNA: TGTGCCAGCAGTGGCACTAGCGGGAGTTTCAACGAGCAGTACTTC.